The clone carrying this T cell receptor beta chain was observed many times. Antigen specificity is unknown. This sample was taken from a study of T-cell memory formation after mild COVID-19. Study-level points and caveats: Contracting CD8+ clones were enriched in EMRA, CD4+ mainly in CM and EM. There were some responding clones in pre-infection memory, which suggested that cross-reactive memory had joined.

The length of the CDR3 is 13 residues. V gave up 5 bases and J gave up 0 bases, with 7 bases separating them. Germline loops: CDR1 MGHDK, CDR2 SYGVNS. Constant-segment primers and 5'RACE yielded cDNA libraries for TCR alpha and TCR beta, each carrying sample barcodes and UMIs. One entry per CDR3 protein results from TCRdb running MiXCR on the 5' RACE reads. The repertoire consists of 400,000 to 500,000 distinct CDR3 sequences, with under 20% occurring once and the leading ten covering 20% to 25%. This TCR was sampled from a man between 18 and 35 years old who had mild COVID-19 (a few samples of this study predate the infection). Cell type and time point are not known. The sample taken for sequencing was PBMCs or a T cell subset sorted from them (not recorded which). The V call is TRBV25-1, the J call TRBJ1-1; D not certain. CDR3 nucleotides: TGTGCCAGCAGTTTATTAATGAACACTGAAGCTTTCTTT. It codes for CASSLLMNTEAFF.